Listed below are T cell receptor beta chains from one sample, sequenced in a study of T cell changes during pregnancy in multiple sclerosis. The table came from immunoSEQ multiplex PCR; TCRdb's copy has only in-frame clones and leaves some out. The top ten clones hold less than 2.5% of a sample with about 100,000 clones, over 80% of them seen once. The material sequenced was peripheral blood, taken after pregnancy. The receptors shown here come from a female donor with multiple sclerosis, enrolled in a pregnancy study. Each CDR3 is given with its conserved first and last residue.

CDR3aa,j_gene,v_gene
CASSLVLGLSSYEQYF,TRBJ2-7,TRBV5-1
CASSPTGISYEQYF,TRBJ2-7,TRBV28
CASSEDGGSGQPQHF,TRBJ1-5,TRBV2
CASSQDEREGTQYF,TRBJ2-5,TRBV4-1
CASSPPQNSPLHF,TRBJ1-6,TRBV28
CAISDGFTDTQYF,TRBJ2-3,TRBV10-3
CASSFSGGAERFF,TRBJ2-1,TRBV11-2
CSVETGVETQYF,TRBJ2-5,TRBV29-1
CASSSVTGTEDEQYF,TRBJ2-7,TRBV5-1
CAWSVGVAGTEAFF,TRBJ1-1,TRBV30
CASSHSGGFYNEQFF,TRBJ2-1,TRBV7-3
CASSGGQGNPWSMNTEAFF,TRBJ1-1,TRBV19
CASGSTNQGPGYGYTF,TRBJ1-2,TRBV12-5
CASSLVFNTEAFF,TRBJ1-1,TRBV27
CASSSGVGFPYSYEQYF,TRBJ2-7,TRBV9
CASSVSLVTYEQYF,TRBJ2-7,TRBV6-1
CASSLLVPKGGMNTEAFF,TRBJ1-1,TRBV5-6
CAWSLGLEKNIQYF,TRBJ2-4,TRBV30
CATSRDPASDGELFF,TRBJ2-2,TRBV15
CASSSSGVANYGYTF,TRBJ1-2,TRBV7-8
CASSGTVANYGYTF,TRBJ1-2,TRBV5-1
CASSTSPGGAGSTEAFF,TRBJ1-1,TRBV7-8
CASSEVAGGRTDTQYF,TRBJ2-3,TRBV6-4
CASSLHDGAYEQYF,TRBJ2-7,TRBV28
CASSLPRTGLTETQYF,TRBJ2-5,TRBV7-2
CASSIQNTNTEAFF,TRBJ1-1,TRBV18
CASSSLAASAQSSYNEQFF,TRBJ2-1,TRBV7-9
CASSEAGRLNTEAFF,TRBJ1-1,TRBV6-1
CASSRDRNSVQYF,TRBJ2-7,TRBV5-1
CASSEARTANYGYTF,TRBJ1-2,TRBV2
CASSYSRPNTEAFF,TRBJ1-1,TRBV6-5